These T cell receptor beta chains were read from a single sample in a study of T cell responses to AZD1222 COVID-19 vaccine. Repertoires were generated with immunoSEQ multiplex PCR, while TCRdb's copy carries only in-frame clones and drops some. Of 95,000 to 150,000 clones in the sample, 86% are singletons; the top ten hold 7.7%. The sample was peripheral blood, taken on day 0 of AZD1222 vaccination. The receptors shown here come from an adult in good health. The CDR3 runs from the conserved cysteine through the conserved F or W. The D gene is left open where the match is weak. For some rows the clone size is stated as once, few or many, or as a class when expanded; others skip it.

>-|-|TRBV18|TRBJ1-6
TGTGCCAGCTCACCACCGCCGGTCTCACCCCTCCACTTT
CASSPPPVSPLHF
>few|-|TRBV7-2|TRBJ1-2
TGTGCCAGCAGCCCCGACAGAAACTATGGCTACACCTTC
CASSPDRNYGYTF
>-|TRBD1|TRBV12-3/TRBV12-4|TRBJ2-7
TGTGCCAGCGTTAAGGGGGCCGACCACGAGCAGTACTTC
CASVKGADHEQYF
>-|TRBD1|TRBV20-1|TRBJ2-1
TGCAGTGCTAGTCCGACCGTTGTGCAGGGGGTTGCCGATGAGCAGTTCTTC
CSASPTVVQGVADEQFF
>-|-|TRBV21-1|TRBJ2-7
TGTGCCAGCAGGTCAGGGAAACAGTCCTACGAGCAGTACTTC
CASRSGKQSYEQYF
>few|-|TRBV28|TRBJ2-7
TGTGCCAGCCAGGGTGGGAGGTACGAGCAGTACTTC
CASQGGRYEQYF
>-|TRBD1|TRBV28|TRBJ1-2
TGTGCCAGCAGTTCCGGGGGACAGGGGTACTATGGCTACACCTTC
CASSSGGQGYYGYTF
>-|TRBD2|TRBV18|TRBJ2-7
TGTGCCAGCTCACCCCCGGGACTAGCGGGGTCCGAGCAGTACTTC
CASSPPGLAGSEQYF
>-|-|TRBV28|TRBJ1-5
TGTGCCAGCAGTTATCTCGTGGAGGGTGATCAGCCCCAGCATTTT
CASSYLVEGDQPQHF
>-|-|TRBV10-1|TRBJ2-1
TGCGCCAGCAGTGGAGGGCAGTCCTCCACCAATGAGCAGTTCTTC
CASSGGQSSTNEQFF
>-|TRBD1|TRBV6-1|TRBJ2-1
TGTGCCAGCAGTGAGGACAGGGCCTATGAGCAGTTCTTC
CASSEDRAYEQFF
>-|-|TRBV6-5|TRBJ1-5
TGTGCCAGCACTTGGGGATGGGGTCAGCCCCAGCATTTT
CASTWGWGQPQHF
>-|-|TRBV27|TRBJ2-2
TGTGCCAGCAGTTTAAGGGGGGGTATAGCCGGGGAGCTGTTTTTT
CASSLRGGIAGELFF
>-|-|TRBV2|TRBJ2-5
TGTGCCAGCAAGGTGGAAATAGGGGAGACCCAGTACTTC
CASKVEIGETQYF
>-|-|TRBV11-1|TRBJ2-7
TGTGCCAGCAGCTTAGATCTAGCGAGGTCTACGGAGCAGTACTTC
CASSLDLARSTEQYF
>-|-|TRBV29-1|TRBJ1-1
TGCAGCGGACTCAGCCCGAGGGGCACTGAAGCTTTCTTT
CSGLSPRGTEAFF
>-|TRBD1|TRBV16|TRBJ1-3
TGTGCCAGCAGCCCCCTGAAGGGACAGAGGGTATATTTT
CASSPLKGQRVYF
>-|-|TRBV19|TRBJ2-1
TGTGCCAGTAGTCCGGACGGAAGCTCCTACAATGAGCAGTTCTTC
CASSPDGSSYNEQFF
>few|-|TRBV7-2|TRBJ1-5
TGTGCCAGCAGCTTAGGGGTCAATCAGCCCCAGCATTTT
CASSLGVNQPQHF
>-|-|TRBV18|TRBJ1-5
TGTGCCAGCTCACCCGGTGGGGAACAGCCCCAGCATTTT
CASSPGGEQPQHF
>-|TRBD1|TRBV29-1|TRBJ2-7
TGCAGCGTAGCTACTGCCGGGACAGGGGCCTACGAGCAGTACTTC
CSVATAGTGAYEQYF
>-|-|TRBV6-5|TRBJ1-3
TGTGCCAGCAGTTTCCAGGGGTTGCAAAACACCATATATTTT
CASSFQGLQNTIYF
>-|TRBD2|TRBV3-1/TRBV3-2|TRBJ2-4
TGTGCCAGCAGCCAACCTGGACTAGCGGGGGTTACGATGTACTTC
CASSQPGLAGVTMYF
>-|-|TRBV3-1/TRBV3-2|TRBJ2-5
TGTGCCAGCAGCCAAGACTTTAGCAGCGGGACCCAGTACTTC
CASSQDFSSGTQYF
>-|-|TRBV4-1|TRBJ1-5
TGCGCCAGCACCCAAGGGGTTTGGAGCAATCAGCCCCAGCATTTT
CASTQGVWSNQPQHF
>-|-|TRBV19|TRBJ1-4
TGTGCCAGTAGTATATGGTCAGACTGGCTCGGTGAAAAACTGTTTTTT
CASSIWSDWLGEKLFF
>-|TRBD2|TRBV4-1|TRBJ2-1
TGCGCCAGCAGCCAAGAGACGGGAGGAGGGCAGTTCTTC
CASSQETGGGQFF
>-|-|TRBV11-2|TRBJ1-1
TGTGCCAGCAGCTCCAGCCCCGCAATTCAGAACACTGAAGCTTTCTTT
CASSSSPAIQNTEAFF